This passage covers 31 T cell receptor beta chains from one sample sequenced in a study of blood T cell repertoires in COVID-19. Profiling relied on immunoSEQ multiplex PCR, and the TCRdb table lists in-frame clones only, not all of them. Counted here are 11,000 or so clones, 70% to 85% occurring once; the ten biggest clones make up 6% to 7.5%. Sequenced: peripheral blood. Source of these receptors: a man in his 60s with COVID-19, enrolled during active disease.

The chain links TRBV30 to TRBJ2-3; 11 bases map to TRBD2. This CDR3 is 14 amino acids long. With V trimmed by 4 bases and J by 2 bases, 2 bases remained unmatched. From germline, CDR1 is GTSNPN and CDR2 SVGIG (reference sequence). CDR3 in amino acids: CAWTSGGITDTQYF. CDR3 bases: TGTGCCTGGACTAGCGGGGGGATCACAGATACGCAGTATTTT.

This clone occurred a few times. In DNA, the CDR3 is TGTGCCAGCAGTTTAGCCCCCTCTGGCGGGGGGATTCCTAGCACAGATACGCAGTATTTT. Amino acids: CASSLAPSGGGIPSTDTQYF. This chain joins TRBV27 and TRBJ2-3; 8 bases are shared with TRBD2. The CDR3 runs 20 residues. CDR1 is MNHEY, CDR2 SMNVEV, per germline (reference sequence). V lost 2 bases to trimming and J lost 0 bases; unmatched junction nucleotides: 16.

V usage is TRBV6-1 and J usage is TRBJ1-4; 10 bases line up with TRBD1. The CDR3 sequence is 15 residues long. Trimming at V came to 3 bases and at J to 7 bases, leaving 5 bases not matched to a gene. CDR1 is MNHNS and CDR2 is SASEGT in the germline V gene. The CDR3 nucleotides read TGTGCCAGCAGTGAGATGGGACAGGGGACTGAAAAACTGTTTTTT. Protein product: CASSEMGQGTEKLFF.

J is TRBJ2-3 and V is TRBV3-1 (or the pseudogene TRBV3-2); TRBD2 matches at 11 bases. The germline V gene encodes CDR1 LGHDT and CDR2 YNNKEL (reference sequence). The ends lost 4 bases at V and 2 bases at J; junction bases unmatched: 14. The CDR3 length is 19 residues. Here the CDR3 DNA reads TGTGCCAGCAGCCCCCTAAGTCGTAGCGGGGGGGCTTACACAGATACGCAGTATTTT. This sequence encodes CASSPLSRSGGAYTDTQYF.

The chain employs TRBV3-1 (or the pseudogene TRBV3-2) and TRBJ2-3, with 10 bases lining up with TRBD2. The CDR3 runs to 17 residues. CDR1 is LGHDT and CDR2 is YNNKEL in the germline V gene (reference sequence). V lost 4 bases and J lost 6; bases outside the gene matches: 13. CDR3: CASSPNSGGPSWDTQYF. CDR3 bases: TGTGCCAGCAGCCCTAATAGCGGGGGGCCCAGTTGGGATACGCAGTATTTT.

This chain links TRBV3-1 (or the pseudogene TRBV3-2) with TRBJ1-6; D is possibly TRBD1 (5 bases). Germline loops: CDR1 LGHDT, CDR2 YNNKEL (reference sequence). The CDR3 length is 14 residues. The V end lost 4 bases, the J end lost 8 bases, and 12 bases lay between the germline ends. The CDR3 DNA is TGTGCCAGCAGCCCGGCGCGGGGGGATTCACCCCTCCACTTT. Translated: CASSPARGDSPLHF.

The chain combines TRBV2 with TRBJ1-3, with D maybe TRBD1 (5 bases). This CDR3 has 14 residues. Germline V CDR1 and CDR2: SNHLY, FYNNEI. V lost 4 bases, J lost 0 bases, and 7 bases lay in between. The CDR3 sequence: CASSGQISGNTIYF. The CDR3 coding sequence is TGTGCCAGCAGTGGACAGATCTCTGGAAACACCATATATTTT.

This clone was seen only once. The rearrangement uses TRBV2 and TRBJ2-5; 9 positions match TRBD2. This CDR3 has 16 amino acids. The J segment lost 1 base and the V segment lost 6 bases, leaving 9 bases of the junction unmatched. Germline CDR1 and CDR2: SNHLY and FYNNEI. CDR3 in DNA: TGTGCCAGCAGAGAGTATAGCGGGGGAGGCCAAGAGACCCAGTACTTC. It yields the protein CASREYSGGGQETQYF.

J is TRBJ2-7 and V is TRBV6-6; D may be TRBD2 (7 bases). Between the trimmed V and J ends, which lost 5 bases and 4 bases, there was a span of 18 bases. Germline CDR1 is MNHNY and CDR2 is SVGAGI (reference sequence). CDR3 length: 15 residues. CDR3 in amino acids: CASSLPGGGGYEQYF. CDR3 coding DNA: TGTGCCAGCAGTCTACCGGGGGGAGGGGGGTACGAGCAGTACTTC.

This clone was observed once. This chain joins TRBV7-6 and TRBJ2-1, with 8 bases lining up with TRBD2. The germline V gene encodes CDR1 SGHVS and CDR2 FNYEAQ. The CDR3 length is 17 residues. The junction had 9 bases not matched to a gene; V was cut back by 1 base and J by 4 bases. DNA of the CDR3: TGTGCCAGCAGCTTAGAGGCCCAGGTAGCGGGATACAATGAGCAGTTCTTC. The encoded protein is CASSLEAQVAGYNEQFF.

The chain joins TRBV7-9 to TRBJ1-5, with 7 nucleotides matching TRBD1. With 3 bases clipped from V and 5 bases from J, the junction kept 1 base outside the gene matches. CDR1 and CDR2 (germline): SEHNR, FQNEAQ (reference sequence). The CDR3 is 13 amino acids. The CDR3 loop is CASSFTGDQPQHF. CDR3 nucleotide sequence: TGTGCCAGCAGCTTTACAGGGGATCAGCCCCAGCATTTT.

The J gene is TRBJ2-2, the V gene TRBV7-8; the match to TRBD1 covers 8 bases. This CDR3 is built from 17 residues. Germline CDR1 and CDR2: SGHVS and FQNEAQ. The ends lost 5 bases at V and 4 bases at J; junction bases unmatched: 12. Written as DNA, the CDR3 is TGTGCCAGCAGCCCACCATGGACAGGGTCAAGCACCGGGGAGCTGTTTTTT. This sequence encodes CASSPPWTGSSTGELFF.

The rearrangement links TRBV4-1 to TRBJ2-1; maybe TRBD2 (5 bases). The length of the CDR3 is 14 residues. CDR1 and CDR2 (germline): MGHRA, YSYEKL. V was clipped by 4 bases and J by 4 bases, with 11 bases between them. CDR3 DNA sequence: TGCGCCAGCAGCCCCCCGGGAAGTTACAATGAGCAGTTCTTC. It codes for CASSPPGSYNEQFF.

V gene TRBV3-1 (or the pseudogene TRBV3-2) combines with J gene TRBJ2-7, with 14 bases identical to TRBD2. CDR3 length: 16 amino acids. The V segment lost 4 bases and the J segment 4 bases; nucleotides outside the gene matches: 6. Germline values: CDR1 LGHDT, CDR2 YNNKEL (reference sequence). CDR3 in DNA: TGTGCCAGCAGCCCTCCTGGGACTAGCGGGAGTTACGAGCAGTACGTC. Translation gives CASSPPGTSGSYEQYV.

This chain uses TRBV24-1 with TRBJ2-1; 11 nucleotides line up with TRBD2. After removal of 2 bases from V and 6 bases from J, the junction contained 8 bases not matched to a gene. Germline lookup yields CDR1 KGHDR and CDR2 SFDVKD. This CDR3 comprises 17 residues. CDR3 protein: CATSDSALAGVPNEQFF. CDR3 nucleotides: TGTGCCACCAGTGATTCGGCACTAGCGGGAGTCCCCAATGAGCAGTTCTTC.

V and J are TRBV28 and TRBJ1-1; unclear D gene. This CDR3 region has 13 residues. V was clipped by 5 bases and J by 0 bases, with 7 bases between them. Germline CDR1 and CDR2: MDHEN and SYDVKM. The DNA of the CDR3 is TGTGCCAGCAGTCTTGACTTGAACACTGAAGCTTTCTTT. It encodes CASSLDLNTEAFF.

V usage is TRBV11-2 and J usage is TRBJ1-6, with D possibly being TRBD1 (6 bases). The CDR3 has 14 amino acids. V lost 4 bases to trimming and J lost 11 bases, with 15 bases between them. In germline, CDR1 is SGHAT, CDR2 FQNNGV. The DNA for the CDR3 is TGTGCCAGCAGCTCCGGGGGGGCAGCTCCACCCCTCCACTTT. It encodes CASSSGGAAPPLHF. Complete variable domain (other parts from reference TRBV11-2 and TRBJ1-6): EAGVAQSPRYKIIEKRQSVAFWCNPISGHATLYWYQQILGQGPKLLIQFQNNGVVDDSQLPKDRFSAERLKGVDSTLKIQPAKLEDSAVYLCASSSGGAAPPLHFGNGTRLTVT.

This chain uses TRBV29-1 with TRBJ1-4; the D is unclear. This CDR3 is 12 amino acids long. V lost 6 bases to trimming and J lost 6 bases, with 11 bases between them. CDR1 and CDR2 (germline): SQVTM, ANQGSEA. The DNA of the CDR3 is TGCAGCGTGCTCGGAAGCGATGAAAAACTGTTTTTT. Its translation: CSVLGSDEKLFF.

In this sample, this clone turned up a few times. The chain recombines TRBV7-8 with TRBJ2-7; perhaps TRBD2 as D (5 bases). Trimming shortened V by 2 bases and J by 5 bases, and 10 bases separated the two germline ends. The CDR3 sequence is 13 residues long. CDR1 SGHVS and CDR2 FQNEAQ come from the germline V gene. The CDR3 nucleotides are TGTGCCAGCAGCTTACCGGGGAACCACGAGCAGTACTTC. Its translation: CASSLPGNHEQYF.

The CDR3 loop reads CASSQAPWQGRYEQYF. CDR3 DNA: TGTGCCAGCAGCCAAGCGCCTTGGCAGGGGAGATACGAGCAGTACTTC. The chain couples TRBV3-1 (or the pseudogene TRBV3-2) to TRBJ2-7, with D possibly matching TRBD1 (6 bases). Per the germline V gene, CDR1 is LGHDT and CDR2 is YNNKEL (reference sequence). V was pared by 1 base and J by 4 bases, with 17 bases between. The CDR3 loop spans 16 amino acids.

In this sample, this clone turned up a few times. V and J are TRBV4-1 and TRBJ1-1; no firm D call. V was clipped by 1 base and J by 6 bases, with 15 bases between them. CDR3 length: 15 residues. CDR1 is MGHRA, CDR2 YSYEKL, per germline. CDR3 nucleotides: TGCGCCAGCAGCCAAGGGGGTTATACGAGGGCTGAAGCTTTCTTT. Translation gives CASSQGGYTRAEAFF.

This chain joins TRBV4-3 and TRBJ2-1; 11 bases fit TRBD2. This CDR3 has 18 amino acids. Trimming took 0 bases from V and 7 from J; bases not matched to a gene: 11. The V gene's germline CDR1 is LGHNA and CDR2 YSLEER. The CDR3 DNA reads as TGCGCCAGCAGCCAAGATGGTATAGCGGGAGGGCCGAGGAATGAGCAGTTCTTC. Encoded protein: CASSQDGIAGGPRNEQFF.

The chain carries TRBV10-3 and TRBJ1-2; 8 positions agree with TRBD1. CDR1 and CDR2 (germline): ENHRY, SYGVKD. Germline trimming cut 8 bases from V and 2 bases from J; bases unmatched to any gene: 10. This CDR3 is built from 15 residues. CDR3 loop: CAIPTGGDPNYGYTF. The CDR3 region has the DNA TGTGCCATCCCTACAGGGGGAGACCCAAACTATGGCTACACCTTC.

The count of this clone is one. This sequence joins TRBV6-4 and TRBJ2-1; 7 nucleotides align to TRBD1. CDR3 length equals 16 residues. The ends lost 6 bases at V and 1 base at J; junction bases unmatched: 9. CDR1 is MRHNA and CDR2 is SNTAGT in the germline V gene. CDR3 residues: CASSEYRGASYNEQFF. In DNA, the CDR3 is TGTGCCAGCAGCGAATACAGGGGCGCATCCTACAATGAGCAGTTCTTC.

The chain joins TRBV30 to TRBJ1-6, with a weak D call TRBD1 (5 bases). V lost 3 bases, J lost 7 bases, and 25 bases lay in between. The CDR3 runs 18 residues. CDR1 and CDR2 from the germline V gene are GTSNPN and SVGIG (reference sequence). CDR3 sequence (DNA): TGTGCCTGGAGGACAGACAGCTATCCTTTGACTTCGAATTCACCCCTCCACTTT. Its protein product is CAWRTDSYPLTSNSPLHF.

This chain uses TRBV19 with TRBJ1-4; no clear D gene. Trimming pared 5 bases from V and 4 bases from J, leaving 17 bases between. The CDR3 covers 16 residues. Germline V lookup: CDR1 LNHDA, CDR2 SQIVND (reference sequence). The CDR3 sequence: CASSPPQRIINEKLFF. In DNA, the CDR3 is TGTGCCAGTAGTCCCCCCCAGCGGATTATTAATGAAAAACTGTTTTTT.

In its sample, this clone is medium-sized. The chain combines TRBV4-2 with TRBJ1-5; tentative D call: TRBD1 (5 bases). CDR1 is LGHNA, CDR2 YNFKEQ, per germline. Between the trimmed V and J ends, which lost 0 bases and 5 bases, there was a span of 14 bases. The CDR3 runs to 16 residues. The CDR3 DNA sequence: TGTGCCAGCAGCCAAGAGGCTCCAGGGATCCATCAGCCCCAGCATTTT. Translation: CASSQEAPGIHQPQHF.

The J gene is TRBJ1-1, the V gene TRBV10-3, with D perhaps matching TRBD1 (6 bases). The germline V gene has CDR1 ENHRY and CDR2 SYGVKD. The CDR3 consists of 16 residues. Between the trimmed V and J ends, which lost 6 bases and 4 bases, there was a span of 21 bases. The CDR3 spells CAIRGGLARAGTEAFF. Here the CDR3 DNA reads TGTGCCATCAGGGGGGGGCTCGCCAGGGCCGGCACTGAAGCTTTCTTT.

The rearrangement uses TRBV30 and TRBJ2-1; weak D call: TRBD1 (6 bases). The germline V and J ends were trimmed by 2 bases and 6 bases, with 11 bases remaining between them. Per the germline V gene, CDR1 is GTSNPN and CDR2 is SVGIG (reference sequence). The CDR3 contains 13 residues. The CDR3 DNA is TGTGCCTGGAGTCCAGGGGCTCTCAATGAGCAGTTCTTC. Its protein product is CAWSPGALNEQFF. Based on the CDR3 plus reference TRBV30 and TRBJ2-1, the full variable domain is SQTIHQWPATLVQPVGSPLSLECTVEGTSNPNLYWYRQAAGRGLQLLFYSVGIGQISSEVPQNLSASRPQDRQFILSSKKLLLSDSGFYLCAWSPGALNEQFFGPGTRLTVL.

The chain uses TRBV5-1 and TRBJ2-6, with D unclear. The V gene lost 6 bases and the J gene lost 0 bases, with 13 bases spanning the gap. Looked up from germline, CDR1 is SGHRS and CDR2 is YFSETQ. There are 16 residues in the CDR3. CDR3 nucleotides: TGCGCCAGCAAGGAGCGCGTTAGCTCTGGGGCCAACGTCCTGACTTTC. Translation: CASKERVSSGANVLTF.

The genes are TRBV4-2 and TRBJ1-5, with TRBD1 matching over 7 bases. The CDR3 spans 14 residues. Germline CDR1 and CDR2: LGHNA and YNFKEQ. V lost 4 bases and J lost 7; bases outside the gene matches: 7. The CDR3 loop is CASSRRQGSQPQHF. DNA of the CDR3: TGTGCCAGCAGCCGCCGACAGGGCAGCCAGCCCCAGCATTTT.